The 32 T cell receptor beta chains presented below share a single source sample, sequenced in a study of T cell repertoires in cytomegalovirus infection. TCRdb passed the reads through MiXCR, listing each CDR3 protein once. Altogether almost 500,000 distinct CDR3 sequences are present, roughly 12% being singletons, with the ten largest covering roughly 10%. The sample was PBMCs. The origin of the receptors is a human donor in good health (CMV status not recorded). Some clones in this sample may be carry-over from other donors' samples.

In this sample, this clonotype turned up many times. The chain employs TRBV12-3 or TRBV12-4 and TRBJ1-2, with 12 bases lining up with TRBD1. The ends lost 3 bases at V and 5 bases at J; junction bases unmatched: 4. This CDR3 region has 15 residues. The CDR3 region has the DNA TGTGCCAGCAGTTTTCCGGGACAGGGGGCTTATGGCTACACCTTC. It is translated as CASSFPGQGAYGYTF.

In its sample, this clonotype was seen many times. The DNA of the CDR3 is TGTGCCAGCAGCTTAGCGCGCACAGATACGCAGTATTTT. It translates to CASSLARTDTQYF. V gene TRBV7-6 combines with J gene TRBJ2-3; D unresolved. Germline assignment: CDR1 SGHVS and CDR2 FNYEAQ. V was clipped by 0 bases and J by 1 base, with 2 bases between them. This CDR3 has 13 residues.

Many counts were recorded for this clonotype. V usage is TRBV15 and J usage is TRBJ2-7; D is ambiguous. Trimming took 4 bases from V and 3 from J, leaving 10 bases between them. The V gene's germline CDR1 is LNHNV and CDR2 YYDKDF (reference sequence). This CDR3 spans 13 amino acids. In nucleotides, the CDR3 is TGTGCCACCAGCAAGGCTCCAGGCTACGAGCAGTACTTC. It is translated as CATSKAPGYEQYF.

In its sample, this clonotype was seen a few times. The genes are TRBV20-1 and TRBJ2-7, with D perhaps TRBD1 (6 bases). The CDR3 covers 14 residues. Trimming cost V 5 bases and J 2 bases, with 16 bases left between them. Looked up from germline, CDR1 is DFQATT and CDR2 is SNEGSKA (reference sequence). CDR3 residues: CSARWTAPAYEQYF. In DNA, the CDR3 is TGCAGTGCTCGATGGACAGCGCCCGCCTACGAGCAGTACTTC.

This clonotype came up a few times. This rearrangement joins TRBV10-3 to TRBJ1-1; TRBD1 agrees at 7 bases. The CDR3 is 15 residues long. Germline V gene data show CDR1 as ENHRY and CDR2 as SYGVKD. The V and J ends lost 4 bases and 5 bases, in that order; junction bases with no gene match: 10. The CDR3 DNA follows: TGTGCCATCAGTGGAGGTAACAGGGGTCAAACTGAAGCTTTCTTT. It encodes CAISGGNRGQTEAFF.

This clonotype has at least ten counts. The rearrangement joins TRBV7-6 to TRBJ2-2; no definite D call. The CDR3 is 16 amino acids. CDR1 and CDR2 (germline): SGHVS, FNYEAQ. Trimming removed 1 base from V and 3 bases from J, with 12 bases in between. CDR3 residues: CASSLVSSLDTGELFF. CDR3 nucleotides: TGTGCCAGCAGCTTAGTCAGCAGTTTAGACACCGGGGAGCTGTTTTTT.

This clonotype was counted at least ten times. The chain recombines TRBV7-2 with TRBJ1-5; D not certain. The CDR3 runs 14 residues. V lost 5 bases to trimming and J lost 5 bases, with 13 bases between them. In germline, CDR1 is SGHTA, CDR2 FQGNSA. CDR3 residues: CASSPGPLDQPQHF. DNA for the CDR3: TGTGCCAGCAGCCCCGGGCCCCTGGATCAGCCCCAGCATTTT.

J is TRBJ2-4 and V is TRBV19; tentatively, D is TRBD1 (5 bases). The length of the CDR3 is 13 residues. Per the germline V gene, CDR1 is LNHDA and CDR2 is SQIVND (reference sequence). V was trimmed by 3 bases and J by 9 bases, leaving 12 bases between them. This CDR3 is CASSIRAVAIQYF. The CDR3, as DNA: TGTGCCAGTAGTATCAGGGCTGTGGCCATTCAGTACTTC.

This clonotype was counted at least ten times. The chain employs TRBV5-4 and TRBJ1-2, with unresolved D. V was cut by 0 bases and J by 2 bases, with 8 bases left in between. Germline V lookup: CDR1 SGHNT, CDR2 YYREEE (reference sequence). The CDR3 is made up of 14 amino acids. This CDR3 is CASSLDPENYGYTF. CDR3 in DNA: TGTGCCAGCAGCTTGGATCCAGAGAACTATGGCTACACCTTC. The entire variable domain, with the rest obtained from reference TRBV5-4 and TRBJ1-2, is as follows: ETGVTQSPTHLIKTRGQQVTLRCSSQSGHNTVSWYQQALGQGPQFIFQYYREEENGRGNFPPRFSGLQFPNYSSELNVNALELDDSALYLCASSLDPENYGYTFGSGTRLTVV.

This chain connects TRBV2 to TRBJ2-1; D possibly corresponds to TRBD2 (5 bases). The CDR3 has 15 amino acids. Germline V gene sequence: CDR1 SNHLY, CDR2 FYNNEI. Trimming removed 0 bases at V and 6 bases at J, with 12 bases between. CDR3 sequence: CASSEAASWGNEQFF. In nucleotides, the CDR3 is TGTGCCAGCAGTGAAGCGGCTAGCTGGGGCAATGAGCAGTTCTTC.

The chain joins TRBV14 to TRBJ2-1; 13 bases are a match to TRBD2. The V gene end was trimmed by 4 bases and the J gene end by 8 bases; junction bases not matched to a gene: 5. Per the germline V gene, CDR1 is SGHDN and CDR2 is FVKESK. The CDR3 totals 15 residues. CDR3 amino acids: CASSPWTSGSYEQFF. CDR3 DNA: TGTGCCAGCAGCCCCTGGACTAGCGGGAGTTATGAGCAGTTCTTC.

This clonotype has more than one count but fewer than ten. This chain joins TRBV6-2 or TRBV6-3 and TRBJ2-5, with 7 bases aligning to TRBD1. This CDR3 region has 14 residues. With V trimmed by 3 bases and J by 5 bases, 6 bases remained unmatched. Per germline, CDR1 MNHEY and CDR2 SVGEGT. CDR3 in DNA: TGTGCCAGCAGTTATAAGGGGGCGTGGGAGACCCAGTACTTC. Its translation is CASSYKGAWETQYF.

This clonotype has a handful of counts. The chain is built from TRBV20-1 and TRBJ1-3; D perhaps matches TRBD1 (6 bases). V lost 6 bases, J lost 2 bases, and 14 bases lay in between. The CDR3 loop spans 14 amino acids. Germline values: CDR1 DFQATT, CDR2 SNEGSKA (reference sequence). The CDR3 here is CSAPGGGPGNTIYF. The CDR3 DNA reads TGCAGTGCCCCGGGAGGGGGGCCTGGAAACACCATATATTTT.

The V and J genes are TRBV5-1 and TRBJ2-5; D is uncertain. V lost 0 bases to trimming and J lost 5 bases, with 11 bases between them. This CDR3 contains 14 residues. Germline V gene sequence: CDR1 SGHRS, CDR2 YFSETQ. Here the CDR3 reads CASSLGSTTETQYF. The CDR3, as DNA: TGCGCCAGCAGCTTGGGTTCGACGACGGAGACCCAGTACTTC.

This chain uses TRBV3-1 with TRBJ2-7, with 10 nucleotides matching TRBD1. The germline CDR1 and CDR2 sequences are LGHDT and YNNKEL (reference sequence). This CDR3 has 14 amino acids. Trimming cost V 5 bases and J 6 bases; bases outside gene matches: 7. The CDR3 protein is CASSAAGTGVEQYF. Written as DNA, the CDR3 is TGTGCCAGCAGCGCAGCCGGGACAGGGGTCGAGCAGTACTTC.

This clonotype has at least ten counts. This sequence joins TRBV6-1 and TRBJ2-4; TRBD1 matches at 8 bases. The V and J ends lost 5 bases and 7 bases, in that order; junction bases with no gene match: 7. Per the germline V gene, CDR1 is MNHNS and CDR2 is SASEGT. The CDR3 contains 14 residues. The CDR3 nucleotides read TGTGCCAGCAGTTCAGGACAGGGAACCAACATTCAGTACTTC. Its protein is CASSSGQGTNIQYF.

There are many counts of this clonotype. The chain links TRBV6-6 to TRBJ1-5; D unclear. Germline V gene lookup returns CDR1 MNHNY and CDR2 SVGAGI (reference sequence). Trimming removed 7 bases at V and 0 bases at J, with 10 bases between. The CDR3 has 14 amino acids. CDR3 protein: CASILGNSNQPQHF. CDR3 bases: TGTGCCAGCATACTCGGGAATAGCAATCAGCCCCAGCATTTT.

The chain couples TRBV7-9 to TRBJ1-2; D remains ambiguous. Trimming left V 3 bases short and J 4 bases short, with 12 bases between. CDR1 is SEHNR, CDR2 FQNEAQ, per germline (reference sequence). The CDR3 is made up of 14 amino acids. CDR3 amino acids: CASSFGSPVYGYTF. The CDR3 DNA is TGTGCCAGCAGCTTTGGGAGTCCGGTCTATGGCTACACCTTC.

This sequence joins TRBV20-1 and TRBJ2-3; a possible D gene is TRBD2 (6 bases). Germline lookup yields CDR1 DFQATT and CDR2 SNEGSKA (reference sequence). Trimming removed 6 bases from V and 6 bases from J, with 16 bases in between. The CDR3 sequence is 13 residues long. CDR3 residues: CSAGGAGTDTQYF. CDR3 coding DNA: TGCAGTGCAGGAGGGGCAGGGACCGATACGCAGTATTTT.

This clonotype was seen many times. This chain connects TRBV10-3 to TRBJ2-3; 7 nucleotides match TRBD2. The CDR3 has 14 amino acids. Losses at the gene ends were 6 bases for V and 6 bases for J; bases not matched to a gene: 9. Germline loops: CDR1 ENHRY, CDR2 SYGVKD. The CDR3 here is CAISLSGEVDTQYF. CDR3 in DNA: TGTGCCATCAGCCTCAGCGGGGAGGTGGATACGCAGTATTTT.

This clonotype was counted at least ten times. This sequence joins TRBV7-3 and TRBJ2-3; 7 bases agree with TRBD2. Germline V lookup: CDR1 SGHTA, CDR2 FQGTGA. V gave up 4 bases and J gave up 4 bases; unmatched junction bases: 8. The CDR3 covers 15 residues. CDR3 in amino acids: CASSSPLAGADTQYF. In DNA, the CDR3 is TGTGCCAGCAGCTCCCCTTTGGCGGGGGCAGATACGCAGTATTTT.

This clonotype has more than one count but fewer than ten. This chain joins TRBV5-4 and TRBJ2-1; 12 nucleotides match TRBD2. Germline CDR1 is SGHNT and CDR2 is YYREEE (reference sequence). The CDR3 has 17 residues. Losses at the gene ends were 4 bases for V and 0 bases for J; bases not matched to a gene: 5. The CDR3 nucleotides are TGTGCCAGCAGCCCTAGCGGGGGGGCCCTCTCCTACAATGAGCAGTTCTTC. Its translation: CASSPSGGALSYNEQFF.

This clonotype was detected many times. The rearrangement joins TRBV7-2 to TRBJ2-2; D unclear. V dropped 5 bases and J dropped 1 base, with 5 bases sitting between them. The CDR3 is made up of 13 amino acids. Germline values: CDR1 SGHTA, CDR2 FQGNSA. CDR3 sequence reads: CASSRQNTGELFF. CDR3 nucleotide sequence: TGTGCCAGCAGCCGACAGAACACCGGGGAGCTGTTTTTT.

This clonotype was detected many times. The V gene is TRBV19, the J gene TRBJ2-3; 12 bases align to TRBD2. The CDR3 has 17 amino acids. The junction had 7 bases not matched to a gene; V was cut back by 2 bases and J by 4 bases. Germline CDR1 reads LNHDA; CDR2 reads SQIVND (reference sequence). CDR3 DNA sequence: TGTGCCAGTAGTATAAGGAGACTAGCGGGGGATCCAGATACGCAGTATTTT. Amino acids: CASSIRRLAGDPDTQYF.

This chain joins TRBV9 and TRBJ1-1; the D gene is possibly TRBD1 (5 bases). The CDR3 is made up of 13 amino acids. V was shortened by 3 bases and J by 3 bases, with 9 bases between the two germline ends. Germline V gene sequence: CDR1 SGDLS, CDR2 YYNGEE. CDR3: CASSDGTYTEAFF. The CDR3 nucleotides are TGTGCCAGCAGCGATGGGACTTACACTGAAGCTTTCTTT.

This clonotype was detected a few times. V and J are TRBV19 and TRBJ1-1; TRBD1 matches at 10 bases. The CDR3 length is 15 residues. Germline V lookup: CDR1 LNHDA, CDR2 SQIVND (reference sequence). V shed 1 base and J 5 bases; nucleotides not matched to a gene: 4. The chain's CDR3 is CASSIAGTGETEAFF. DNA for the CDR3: TGTGCCAGTAGTATAGCGGGGACAGGGGAAACTGAAGCTTTCTTT.

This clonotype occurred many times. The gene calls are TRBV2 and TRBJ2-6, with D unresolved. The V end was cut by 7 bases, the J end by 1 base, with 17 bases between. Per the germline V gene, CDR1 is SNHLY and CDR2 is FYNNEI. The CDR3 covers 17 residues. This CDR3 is CASTLREVGSGANVLTF. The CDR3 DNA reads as TGTGCCAGCACTCTTAGGGAAGTTGGGTCTGGGGCCAACGTCCTGACTTTC.

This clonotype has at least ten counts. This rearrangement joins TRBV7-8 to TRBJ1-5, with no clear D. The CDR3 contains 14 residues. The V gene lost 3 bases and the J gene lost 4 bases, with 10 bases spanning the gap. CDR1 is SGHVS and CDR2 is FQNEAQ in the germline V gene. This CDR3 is CASSLQQRNQPQHF. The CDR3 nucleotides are TGTGCCAGCAGCTTGCAACAAAGGAATCAGCCCCAGCATTTT.

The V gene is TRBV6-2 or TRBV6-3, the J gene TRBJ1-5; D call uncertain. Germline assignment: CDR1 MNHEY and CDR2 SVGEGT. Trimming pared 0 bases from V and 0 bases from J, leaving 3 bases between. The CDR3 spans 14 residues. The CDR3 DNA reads TGTGCCAGCAGTTACTCAACTAGCAATCAGCCCCAGCATTTT. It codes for CASSYSTSNQPQHF.

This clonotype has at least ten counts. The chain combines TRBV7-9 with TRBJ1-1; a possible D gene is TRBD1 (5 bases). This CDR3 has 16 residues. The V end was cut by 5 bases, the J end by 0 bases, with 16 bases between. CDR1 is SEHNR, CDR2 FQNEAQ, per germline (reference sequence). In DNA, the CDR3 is TGTGCCAGCAGCCCGGGGCGGGGAGCCTTGAACACTGAAGCTTTCTTT. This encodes CASSPGRGALNTEAFF. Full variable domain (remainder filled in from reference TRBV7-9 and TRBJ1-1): DTGVSQNPRHKITKRGQNVTFRCDPISEHNRLYWYRQTLGQGPEFLTYFQNEAQLEKSRLLSDRFSAERPKGSFSTLEIQRTEQGDSAMYLCASSPGRGALNTEAFFGQGTRLTVV.

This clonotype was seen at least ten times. This CDR3 is CASNRVSNQETQYF. The CDR3 DNA follows: TGTGCCAGTAATCGGGTCAGCAACCAAGAGACCCAGTACTTC. The chain uses TRBV10-3 and TRBJ2-5; the D is unclear. CDR1 is ENHRY and CDR2 is SYGVKD in the germline V gene. The CDR3 covers 14 residues. With 10 bases removed from V and 0 bases from J, the gap between germline ends came to 15 bases.

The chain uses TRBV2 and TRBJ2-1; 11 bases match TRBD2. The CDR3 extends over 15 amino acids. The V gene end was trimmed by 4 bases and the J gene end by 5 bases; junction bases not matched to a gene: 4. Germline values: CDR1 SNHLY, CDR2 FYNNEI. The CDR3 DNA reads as TGTGCCAGCAGTGGACTAGCGGGAACCCACAATGAGCAGTTCTTC. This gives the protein CASSGLAGTHNEQFF.